These 32 T cell receptor beta chains originate from one sample sequenced in a study of blood T cell repertoires in COVID-19. This table comes from immunoSEQ multiplex PCR, and its TCRdb copy is limited to in-frame clones, with some not included. The data contain some 190,000 clones, 81% of them seen just once; the ten biggest clones take up 8% to 13%. Specimen: peripheral blood. These receptors came from a woman aged 40 to 50 with COVID-19, enrolled during active disease.

This chain links TRBV9 with TRBJ2-1; TRBD2 agrees at 8 bases. The CDR3 consists of 16 residues. Germline-derived CDR1 and CDR2 are SGDLS and YYNGEE. V trimming: 2 bases; J trimming: 3 bases; junction bases outside the gene matches: 7. CDR3 nucleotide sequence: TGTGCCAGCAGCGTCGGACTAGCAATCTTCTACAATGAGCAGTTCTTC. Encoded protein: CASSVGLAIFYNEQFF.

The chain is built from TRBV5-6 and TRBJ2-7, with D maybe TRBD1 (6 bases). The CDR3 extends over 14 amino acids. Germline V lookup: CDR1 SGHDT, CDR2 YYEEEE. The ends were cut back, 4 bases at V and 3 bases at J, with 14 bases in the middle. In DNA, the CDR3 is TGTGCCAGCAGCCTCGGACAGCCGAGCTACGAGCAGTACGTC. Its protein product is CASSLGQPSYEQYV.

The chain uses TRBV11-3 and TRBJ2-1, with D tentatively TRBD2 (5 bases). This CDR3 comprises 14 residues. CDR1 and CDR2 (germline): SGHNT, YENEEA. V was pared by 5 bases and J by 2 bases, with 10 bases between. The CDR3 protein is CASSPSGAYNEQFF. The CDR3 DNA sequence: TGTGCCAGCAGCCCGTCCGGGGCCTACAATGAGCAGTTCTTC.

The rearrangement joins TRBV19 to TRBJ2-5; 9 bases agree with TRBD2. After removal of 5 bases from V and 5 bases from J, the junction contained 6 bases not matched to a gene. This CDR3 contains 14 residues. In germline, CDR1 is LNHDA, CDR2 SQIVND (reference sequence). CDR3 protein: CASSRGGAEETQYF. DNA for the CDR3: TGTGCCAGTAGTCGCGGGGGGGCCGAGGAGACCCAGTACTTC.

Details on this clone: The junction departs from germline at one end; a sequencing error may be responsible. The CDR3 is CASSLATSLSYEQYF. In DNA form, the CDR3 reads TGTGCCAGCAGCCTAGCTACTAGCCTCTCCTACGAGCAGTACTTC. The V call is TRBV7-2, the J call TRBJ2-7, with a weak D call TRBD2 (6 bases). The CDR3 contains 15 residues. Germline CDR1 SGHTA, CDR2 FQGNSA.

The rearrangement links TRBV5-8 to TRBJ2-7, with a tentative D call TRBD2 (5 bases). Germline V gives CDR1 SGHTS, CDR2 YDEGEE. Between the trimmed V and J ends, which lost 2 bases and 3 bases, there was a span of 15 bases. This CDR3 has 15 amino acids. The CDR3 is CASSFSRVTRYEQYV. The CDR3 nucleotides read TGTGCCAGCAGCTTCTCGAGGGTCACCCGCTACGAGCAGTACGTC.

V and J are TRBV19 and TRBJ1-4, with 8 bases aligning to TRBD1. Per the germline V gene, CDR1 is LNHDA and CDR2 is SQIVND (reference sequence). The CDR3 loop spans 15 amino acids. J was trimmed by 8 bases and V by 5 bases; bases with no gene match: 10. The DNA of the CDR3 is TGTGCCAGTAGTTTGGCGGACAGGGTTGGGGAAAAACTGTTTTTT. Protein sequence: CASSLADRVGEKLFF.

The gene calls are TRBV4-1 and TRBJ2-2, with 7 bases lining up with TRBD1. The CDR3 is 15 residues long. Germline CDR1 is MGHRA and CDR2 is YSYEKL. J gave up 4 bases and V 3 bases, and 5 bases lay outside the gene matches. The CDR3 loop is CASSQDRIFTGELFF. The CDR3 DNA follows: TGCGCCAGCAGCCAGGACAGGATATTCACCGGGGAGCTGTTTTTT.

This rearrangement joins TRBV18 to TRBJ1-2; 7 bases are shared with TRBD1. Trimming removed 3 bases from V and 9 bases from J; junction bases left unmatched: 13. The CDR3 contains 15 residues. Germline V gene data show CDR1 as KGHSH and CDR2 as LQKENI. This CDR3 is CASSPIATGPLSYTF. The CDR3 region has the DNA TGTGCCAGCTCACCTATAGCGACAGGGCCTCTCAGCTACACCTTC.

The chain recombines TRBV12-3 or TRBV12-4 with TRBJ1-5; no firm D call. The ends were cut back, 5 bases at V and 4 bases at J, with 9 bases in the middle. The CDR3 is made up of 13 amino acids. The CDR3 nucleotides read TGTGCCAGCAGTCGATCACAAAATCAGCCCCAGCATTTT. This sequence encodes CASSRSQNQPQHF.

This clone was counted many times. The chain uses TRBV19 and TRBJ1-5; D is ambiguous. CDR3 size: 13 residues. The germline CDR1 and CDR2 sequences are LNHDA and SQIVND (reference sequence). V gave up 3 bases and J gave up 7 bases, with 10 bases separating them. This chain's CDR3 is CASSIRAVQPQHF. The CDR3 DNA reads TGTGCCAGTAGTATCCGAGCGGTCCAGCCCCAGCATTTT.

The CDR3 reads CASSVFTGEISEAFF. In nucleotides, the CDR3 is TGTGCCAGCAGCGTGTTTACAGGGGAGATATCTGAAGCTTTCTTT. V usage is TRBV9 and J usage is TRBJ1-1, with 7 nucleotides matching TRBD1. The V gene's germline CDR1 is SGDLS and CDR2 YYNGEE. The CDR3 runs 15 residues. V shed 2 bases, J shed 6 bases, and the junction held 10 bases outside the gene matches.

The chain carries TRBV4-1 and TRBJ1-5; 7 bases align to TRBD1. CDR3 length: 16 residues. Germline CDR1 reads MGHRA; CDR2 reads YSYEKL. After removal of 1 base from V and 1 base from J, the junction contained 4 bases not matched to a gene. The CDR3, as DNA: TGCGCCAGCAGCCAAGGTACAGGGGCGAGCAATCAGCCCCAGCATTTT. Translated: CASSQGTGASNQPQHF.

This clone has more than one count but fewer than ten. The rearrangement joins TRBV19 to TRBJ2-2; 14 bases are shared with TRBD2. The J segment lost 5 bases and the V segment lost 4 bases, leaving 3 bases of the junction unmatched. The CDR3 has 16 residues. The V gene's germline CDR1 is LNHDA and CDR2 SQIVND (reference sequence). This CDR3 is CASSRTSGGQTGELFF. The CDR3 DNA reads TGTGCCAGTAGTAGGACTAGCGGGGGGCAAACCGGGGAGCTGTTTTTT.

This clone showed up just once. The gene calls are TRBV9 and TRBJ1-5; 7 nucleotides align to TRBD1. The germline V gene encodes CDR1 SGDLS and CDR2 YYNGEE. This CDR3 is 15 amino acids long. V shed 4 bases and J 0 bases; nucleotides not matched to a gene: 4. CDR3: CASSRDSGSNQPQHF. DNA for the CDR3: TGTGCCAGCAGCCGGGACAGTGGTAGCAATCAGCCCCAGCATTTT.

V is TRBV7-2 and J is TRBJ2-5; the D gene is possibly TRBD1 (5 bases). The CDR3 extends over 12 amino acids. Trimming removed 3 bases from V and 7 bases from J, with 9 bases in between. Germline values: CDR1 SGHTA, CDR2 FQGNSA. CDR3: CASSFDRGTQYF. The DNA for the CDR3 is TGTGCCAGCAGCTTTGACAGAGGGACCCAGTACTTC.

The CDR3: CASSQDRRVSAFF. The CDR3 DNA is TGTGCCAGCAGCCAAGATAGGAGGGTTAGTGCTTTCTTT. The V and J genes are TRBV3-1 (or the pseudogene TRBV3-2) and TRBJ1-1, with D unresolved. Germline CDR1 is LGHDT and CDR2 is YNNKEL (reference sequence). CDR3 size: 13 residues. Deletions cut 0 bases from V and 11 bases from J, with 13 bases between.

The chain couples TRBV5-4 to TRBJ2-1, with TRBD2 matching over 13 bases. The ends lost 4 bases at V and 10 bases at J; junction bases unmatched: 5. The CDR3 runs 14 residues. Germline-derived CDR1 and CDR2 are SGHNT and YYREEE (reference sequence). CDR3 coding DNA: TGTGCCAGCAGCGTACTAGCGGGAGGGCGAGAGCAGTTCTTC. It codes for CASSVLAGGREQFF.

The chain recombines TRBV7-9 with TRBJ1-2; D call uncertain. Germline values: CDR1 SEHNR, CDR2 FQNEAQ (reference sequence). This CDR3 has 13 residues. Trimming took 5 bases from V and 3 from J, leaving 10 bases between them. The CDR3: CASSRSGDYGYTF. The CDR3 region has the DNA TGTGCCAGCAGCCGTTCCGGGGACTATGGCTACACCTTC.

The rearrangement joins TRBV11-2 to TRBJ2-5; 7 bases fit TRBD1. The CDR3 sequence is 15 residues long. The trim removed 4 bases at V and 4 bases at J, leaving 9 bases unmatched. Germline V gene data show CDR1 as SGHAT and CDR2 as FQNNGV. The CDR3 coding sequence is TGTGCCAGCAGCTCATTGGACAGGTCGGGAGAGACCCAGTACTTC. Protein: CASSSLDRSGETQYF.

The rearrangement links TRBV21-1 to TRBJ2-2; the D segment call TRBD2 is taken from the table without a DNA check. TRBV21-1 is shown as a pseudogene. CDR3 length: 16 amino acids. CDR3 bases: TGTGCCAGCAGCAAAGTTCAGTGCGGTCCTACCGGGGAGCTGTTTTTT. As protein: CASSKVQCGPTGELFF.

The V gene is TRBV5-5, the J gene TRBJ2-7; weak D call: TRBD2 (6 bases). CDR1 is SGHKS, CDR2 YYEKEE, per germline (reference sequence). Trimming removed 3 bases from V and 3 bases from J, with 10 bases in between. The CDR3 runs 13 residues. The CDR3 bases are TGTGCCAGCAGCTGGGGGGACTTCTACGAGCAGTACGTC. Translating it yields CASSWGDFYEQYV.

CDR3: CASSDHSNQPQHF. The DNA for the CDR3 is TGTGCCAGCAGTGATCATAGCAATCAGCCCCAGCATTTT. The V call is TRBV6-1, the J call TRBJ1-5, with unresolved D. V shed 3 bases and J shed 0 bases, with 3 bases lying between them. Germline CDR1 and CDR2: MNHNS and SASEGT. This CDR3 spans 13 amino acids.

The rearrangement uses TRBV4-1 and TRBJ2-7; 14 bases are shared with TRBD2. CDR3 size: 15 residues. Germline V gene sequence: CDR1 MGHRA, CDR2 YSYEKL. The ends lost 4 bases at V and 4 bases at J; junction bases unmatched: 3. The CDR3 DNA is TGCGCCAGCAGCCGTGGGACTAGCGGGAGTTACGAGCAGTACTTC. Its translation is CASSRGTSGSYEQYF.

The chain couples TRBV30 to TRBJ2-1, with 14 bases lining up with TRBD2. CDR1 is GTSNPN and CDR2 is SVGIG in the germline V gene (reference sequence). The CDR3 sequence is 15 residues long. J was trimmed by 8 bases and V by 1 base; bases with no gene match: 4. CDR3 DNA sequence: TGTGCCTGGAGTGGACTAGCGGGGGGGACCTATGAGCAGTTCTTC. Translation: CAWSGLAGGTYEQFF.

The chain links TRBV27 to TRBJ2-5, with a weak D call TRBD1 (6 bases). Germline loops: CDR1 MNHEY, CDR2 SMNVEV (reference sequence). The CDR3 sequence is 13 residues long. V was trimmed by 3 bases and J by 5 bases, leaving 10 bases between them. CDR3 in amino acids: CASSFTGQETQYF. The CDR3 region has the DNA TGTGCCAGCAGTTTTACAGGGCAGGAGACCCAGTACTTC.

The chain has TRBV19 and TRBJ1-2; unclear D gene. Germline-derived CDR1 and CDR2 are LNHDA and SQIVND (reference sequence). The CDR3 consists of 12 residues. The V end was cut by 3 bases, the J end by 1 base, with 3 bases between. The CDR3 here is CASSISNYGYTF. DNA of the CDR3: TGTGCCAGTAGTATCAGTAACTATGGCTACACCTTC.

This chain uses TRBV2 with TRBJ1-5; D gene ambiguous. The V gene's germline CDR1 is SNHLY and CDR2 FYNNEI. The CDR3 sequence is 15 residues long. The V end was cut by 1 base, the J end by 7 bases, with 14 bases between. For the CDR3, the DNA is TGTGCCAGCAGTGAAGGGGGTGGGAGAAGACAGCCCCAGCATTTT. Its translation is CASSEGGGRRQPQHF.

In nucleotides, the CDR3 is TGTGCCAGCAGCTTAACCGGGACTAGTAGAGGCGAGACCCAGTACTTC. Residues: CASSLTGTSRGETQYF. The chain combines TRBV7-3 with TRBJ2-5; 8 nucleotides line up with TRBD2. Germline CDR1 and CDR2: SGHTA and FQGTGA. The CDR3 contains 16 residues. V lost 0 bases to trimming and J lost 5 bases; unmatched junction nucleotides: 8.

This chain links TRBV19 with TRBJ1-6; maybe TRBD1 (6 bases). The CDR3 runs to 15 residues. Germline V gives CDR1 LNHDA, CDR2 SQIVND (reference sequence). With 4 bases removed from V and 8 bases from J, the gap between germline ends came to 15 bases. Here the CDR3 DNA reads TGTGCCAGTAGTAAACGGACAGACGGGGATTCACCCCTCCACTTT. Translation: CASSKRTDGDSPLHF.

Only one count was recorded for this clone. The chain recombines TRBV28 with TRBJ2-3; D might be TRBD2 (6 bases). The CDR3 runs 13 residues. Germline loops: CDR1 MDHEN, CDR2 SYDVKM. With 10 bases removed from V and 0 bases from J, the gap between germline ends came to 11 bases. CDR3 nucleotide sequence: TGTGCCATCCTAGGAGGGAGCACAGATACGCAGTATTTT. This codes for CAILGGSTDTQYF.

V and J are TRBV27 and TRBJ2-1, with D perhaps TRBD2 (5 bases). This CDR3 contains 14 residues. V was clipped by 7 bases and J by 3 bases, with 13 bases between them. Looked up from germline, CDR1 is MNHEY and CDR2 is SMNVEV (reference sequence). CDR3 sequence reads: CASIEGGNYNEQFF. DNA for the CDR3: TGTGCCAGCATAGAGGGTGGCAACTACAATGAGCAGTTCTTC.